The clone carrying this T cell receptor beta chain has a handful of counts. This sample is drawn from a study of control samples from healthy donors and cancer patients. The assay was immunoSEQ multiplex PCR, and TCRdb's table has in-frame clones only and misses some. This sample has 90,000 to 100,000 clones, with approximately 80% found just once. The CDR3 runs to 14 residues. From germline, CDR1 is LGHDT and CDR2 YNNKEL (reference sequence). Deletions cut 4 bases from V and 4 bases from J, with 11 bases between. The V and J genes are TRBV3-1 (or the pseudogene TRBV3-2) and TRBJ1-3, with D maybe TRBD1 (6 bases). The source of this sequence is a young woman in good health. What was sequenced was blood. The DNA of the CDR3 is TGTGCCAGCAGCCCGACGACAGGAGGAAACACCATATATTTT. As protein: CASSPTTGGNTIYF.